The rows below give T cell receptor beta chains drawn from one sample of a study of Ad26.COV2.S vaccination and SARS-CoV-2 variants. Using immunoSEQ multiplex PCR, the repertoire was profiled, and TCRdb retains in-frame clones only, with some absent. The sample holds approximately 420,000 clones, around nine tenths seen once. The material sequenced was peripheral blood, taken in a trial of Ad26.COV2.S vaccine versus placebo. All receptors come from a person between 18 and 60 years old who received the Ad26.COV2.S COVID-19 vaccine or a placebo. The conserved cysteine and the conserved F or W are not part of the CDR3 here.

v_call	j_call	cdr3_length	cdr3_aa
TRBV19	TRBJ2-2	15	ASSIMFGGGPSGELF
TRBV7-2	TRBJ1-6	11	ASLKGPNSPLH
TRBV6-2/TRBV6-3	TRBJ1-1	13	ASSYAGQGGTEAF
TRBV6-5	TRBJ2-7	10	ASKKDGYEQY
TRBV19	TRBJ1-1	12	ASRETGRGTEAF
TRBV7-9	TRBJ1-6	10	ASSLDDSPLH
TRBV6-6	TRBJ2-1	12	ASSHPGGPNEQF
TRBV5-4	TRBJ2-3	11	ASSSSYTDTQY
TRBV6-5	TRBJ1-6	14	ASSYSLRDFGSPLH
TRBV7-8	TRBJ2-4	15	ASSLNPRGARENIQY
TRBV4-1	TRBJ1-5	13	ASSPRAGAYQPQH
TRBV11-3	TRBJ2-3	11	ASSLDRSDTQY
TRBV6-5	TRBJ2-1	9	ASSPTNEQF
TRBV5-1	TRBJ2-7	13	ASSLGGRKLYEQY
TRBV5-1	TRBJ1-4	13	ASSLVGGSDEKLF
TRBV10-1	TRBJ2-7	12	ASSGAGRVNEQY
TRBV5-4	TRBJ1-4	11	ASSGGTEEKLF
TRBV10-2	TRBJ1-5	14	ASSESTGDHNQPQH
TRBV6-5	TRBJ2-2	13	ASSSLRVKTGELF
TRBV6-2/TRBV6-3	TRBJ1-2	14	ASSYGPGRNNYGYT
TRBV3-1/TRBV3-2	TRBJ2-1	14	ASSRRLAGTYNEQF
TRBV7-8	TRBJ1-5	17	ASSYNLHSTGSSNQPQH
TRBV3-1/TRBV3-2	TRBJ2-5	12	ASSQGEGGGTQY
TRBV6-6	TRBJ1-2	10	ASKGGLGPDT
TRBV12-3/TRBV12-4	TRBJ2-7	9	ASSPGYEQY
TRBV7-9	TRBJ2-3	13	ASSRPGDPAVTQY
TRBV19	TRBJ1-5	12	ASSTRDSDQPQH
TRBV19	TRBJ2-3	14	ASSIDGEFSTDTQY
TRBV24-1	TRBJ2-1	11	ATSDLKAGGQF
TRBV7-2	TRBJ1-1	11	ASSFSGSTEAF
TRBV2	TRBJ2-7	11	ASSGTESYEQY
TRBV6-6	TRBJ2-1	13	ASSKSGTGYNEQF
TRBV2	TRBJ2-5	13	ASSVFSGGQETQY
TRBV7-9	TRBJ1-4	14	ASSRDRGLVNEKLF
TRBV27	TRBJ2-3	10	ASRQSTDTQY
TRBV19	TRBJ1-1	11	ASSRSRGTEAF
TRBV5-6	TRBJ1-1	11	ASSLVGFTEAF
TRBV19	TRBJ1-1	12	ASSRTGWNTEAF
TRBV14	TRBJ2-7	12	ASSRRDREAEQY
TRBV7-9	TRBJ1-2	10	ASSSHRGGYT
TRBV10-1	TRBJ2-7	13	ASSERPGLAGEQY
TRBV7-9	TRBJ1-1	12	ASSPRQPRVEAF
TRBV19	TRBJ2-7	11	ASSIGVTSEQY